These T cell receptor beta chains were read from a single sample in a study of early T cells in non-severe SARS-CoV-2 infection. TCRdb reprocessed the 5' RACE reads via MiXCR and lists one record per CDR3 protein. The sample has about 63,000 distinct CDR3 sequences, roughly 13% seen once. Sequencing was performed on whole blood. The source is an adult who was a healthcare worker with PCR-confirmed SARS-CoV-2 infection or an uninfected control (not recorded which). The CDR3 runs from the conserved cysteine through the conserved F or W. D genes are given only for firm matches. The size of a clone is reported for some rows only, either as once, few or many, or as a class for expanded clones.

d_gene,len,j_gene,abundance,v_gene,CDR3aa,CDR3nt
TRBD2,15,TRBJ2-5,many,TRBV20-1,CSARDPAGGGETQYF,TGCAGTGCTAGAGATCCCGCGGGGGGCGGCGAGACCCAGTACTTC
.,15,TRBJ2-1,few,TRBV9,CASSGSPYTYNEQFF,TGTGCCAGCAGCGGCAGCCCTTATACTTACAATGAGCAGTTCTTC
TRBD1,15,TRBJ2-2,.,TRBV2,CASSGEGGPTGELFF,TGTGCCAGCAGTGGTGAAGGGGGCCCCACCGGGGAGCTGTTTTTT
TRBD1,16,TRBJ2-3,many,TRBV11-2,CASRTPGQGFADTQYF,TGTGCCAGCAGAACGCCGGGACAGGGGTTCGCAGATACGCAGTATTTT
TRBD1,15,TRBJ1-1,many,TRBV10-3,CAIGPGTGVRTEAFF,TGTGCCATCGGGCCCGGGACAGGGGTTCGCACTGAAGCTTTCTTT
.,14,TRBJ2-2,.,TRBV12-3/TRBV12-4,CASWLGRYTGELFF,TGTGCCAGCTGGCTAGGCAGGTACACCGGGGAGCTGTTTTTT
TRBD2,17,TRBJ2-1,.,TRBV2,CVSSPASGGAFYNEQFF,TGTGTCAGCAGCCCGGCTAGCGGGGGTGCCTTCTACAATGAGCAGTTCTTC
.,13,TRBJ1-1,.,TRBV6-1,CASTKQGNTEAFF,TGTGCCAGCACCAAACAGGGGAACACTGAAGCTTTCTTT
TRBD1,14,TRBJ1-5,many,TRBV2,CASSGDRDGQPQHF,TGTGCCAGCAGCGGCGACAGGGACGGACAGCCCCAGCATTTT
TRBD1,16,TRBJ2-5,many,TRBV12-5,CASGSRTGAEEETQYF,TGTGCTAGTGGTTCTCGGACAGGGGCGGAGGAAGAGACCCAGTACTTC
.,13,TRBJ2-7,.,TRBV20-1,CSARVSGSYEQYF,TGCAGTGCTAGAGTAAGCGGATCCTACGAGCAGTACTTC
TRBD1,15,TRBJ1-5,many,TRBV27,CASSAGQASNQPQHF,TGTGCCAGCAGTGCCGGACAGGCTAGCAATCAGCCCCAGCATTTT
TRBD1,16,TRBJ1-1,many,TRBV20-1,CSAKNRGLIMNTEAFF,TGCAGTGCCAAAAACAGGGGGCTGATCATGAACACTGAAGCTTTCTTT
.,14,TRBJ1-2,many,TRBV18,CASSPRGDNYGYTF,TGTGCCAGCTCACCACGAGGAGATAACTATGGCTACACCTTC
.,15,TRBJ1-3,many,TRBV6-5,CASKWGGEDPNTIYF,TGTGCCAGCAAGTGGGGAGGGGAAGACCCAAACACCATATATTTT
.,13,TRBJ1-1,many,TRBV5-1,CASSLSVNTEAFF,TGCGCCAGCAGCTTGAGCGTGAACACTGAAGCTTTCTTT
TRBD2,12,TRBJ2-1,.,TRBV4-2,CASSLSTSEQFF,TGTGCCAGCAGCCTTTCGACTAGCGAGCAGTTCTTC
.,11,TRBJ2-4,few,TRBV7-2,CASSSGQLQYF,TGTGCCAGCAGCTCGGGACAACTTCAGTACTTC
.,15,TRBJ2-3,many,TRBV7-9,CASSLGVASADTQYF,TGTGCCAGCAGCTTAGGAGTAGCTAGCGCAGATACGCAGTATTTT
.,13,TRBJ1-1,many,TRBV3-1,CASSQSRETEAFF,TGTGCCAGCAGCCAAAGCAGGGAGACTGAAGCTTTCTTT
.,14,TRBJ2-2,.,TRBV6-6,CASNPGGPTGELFF,TGTGCCAGCAATCCCGGGGGCCCGACCGGGGAGCTGTTTTTT
.,14,TRBJ1-5,.,TRBV28,CASSFNGFRQPQHF,TGTGCCAGCAGTTTTAATGGGTTTCGACAGCCCCAGCATTTT
.,14,TRBJ1-5,few,TRBV20-1,CSARIQGRNQPQHF,TGCAGTGCTAGGATTCAGGGGCGGAATCAGCCCCAGCATTTT
.,14,TRBJ2-3,many,TRBV29-1,CSVDGLGSTDTQYF,TGCAGCGTCGATGGTCTGGGAAGCACAGATACGCAGTATTTT
.,15,TRBJ2-7,many,TRBV29-1,CSVEGTSTRIHEQYF,TGCAGCGTGGAAGGGACCTCGACGAGGATCCACGAGCAGTACTTC
TRBD2,17,TRBJ2-7,few,TRBV5-1,CASSLAPGLAGVYEQYF,TGCGCCAGCAGCTTGGCCCCGGGACTAGCGGGGGTCTACGAGCAGTACTTC
TRBD2,14,TRBJ2-3,few,TRBV5-1,CASSPGTSGDTQYF,TGCGCCAGCAGCCCGGGGACTAGCGGGGATACGCAGTATTTT
.,14,TRBJ1-4,many,TRBV12-3/TRBV12-4,CASSLSQGKEKLFF,TGTGCCAGCAGTTTATCTCAGGGGAAAGAAAAACTGTTTTTT
TRBD1,14,TRBJ1-1,many,TRBV6-2/TRBV6-3,CASRKSQGGTEAFF,TGTGCCAGCAGAAAATCACAGGGGGGCACTGAAGCTTTCTTT
.,15,TRBJ2-4,.,TRBV30,CAWSAGVVGTDIQYF,TGTGCCTGGAGTGCGGGGGTAGTAGGGACGGACATTCAGTACTTC
.,12,TRBJ1-2,many,TRBV12-3/TRBV12-4,CASSFTNYGYTF,TGTGCCAGCAGTTTTACAAACTATGGCTACACCTTC
TRBD1,16,TRBJ1-1,many,TRBV11-2,CASSPRDRGSLTEAFF,TGTGCCAGCAGCCCACGAGACAGGGGATCCCTCACTGAAGCTTTCTTT
.,12,TRBJ2-1,many,TRBV29-1,CSGIGGYNEQFF,TGCAGCGGGATAGGGGGATACAATGAGCAGTTCTTC
.,14,TRBJ1-5,many,TRBV12-3/TRBV12-4,CASSSSPGNQPQHF,TGTGCCAGCAGTTCGTCCCCCGGAAATCAGCCCCAGCATTTT
.,13,TRBJ2-2,many,TRBV7-6,CASSLAQPGELFF,TGTGCCAGCAGCTTAGCACAGCCCGGGGAGCTGTTTTTT
.,16,TRBJ1-5,.,TRBV4-1,CASSQVQMGGNQPQHF,TGCGCCAGCAGCCAAGTACAAATGGGGGGAAATCAGCCCCAGCATTTT
.,11,TRBJ2-5,many,TRBV19,CASSIAETQYF,TGTGCCAGTAGTATAGCCGAGACCCAGTACTTC
TRBD1,14,TRBJ2-1,few,TRBV7-3,CASSAGQGAYEQFF,TGTGCCAGCAGCGCCGGACAGGGGGCCTATGAGCAGTTCTTC
.,14,TRBJ1-2,many,TRBV18,CASSPPDEVYGYTF,TGTGCCAGCTCACCACCGGATGAGGTCTATGGCTACACCTTC
TRBD1,13,TRBJ1-2,.,TRBV2,CASRGTGGEGYTF,TGTGCCAGCAGGGGGACAGGGGGCGAAGGCTACACCTTC
TRBD1,16,TRBJ2-2,few,TRBV9,CASSVDWTGGTGELFF,TGTGCCAGCAGCGTAGACTGGACAGGGGGCACCGGGGAGCTGTTTTTT
TRBD2,16,TRBJ2-1,many,TRBV4-3,CASSLFTGGPYNEQFF,TGCGCCAGCAGCCTCTTTACGGGGGGGCCGTACAATGAGCAGTTCTTC
.,14,TRBJ1-5,.,TRBV12-3/TRBV12-4,CASSRQVSNQPQHF,TGTGCCAGCAGCCGACAGGTTAGCAATCAGCCCCAGCATTTT
.,15,TRBJ2-6,many,TRBV5-1,CASSSSSIGANVLTF,TGCGCCAGCAGCTCCTCCTCCATCGGGGCCAACGTCCTGACTTTC
.,14,TRBJ1-2,many,TRBV5-1,CASSTDSPNYGYTF,TGCGCCAGCAGTACGGACAGCCCTAACTATGGCTACACCTTC
.,14,TRBJ2-3,many,TRBV29-1,CSVELGTRTDTQYF,TGCAGCGTTGAGCTAGGGACAAGAACAGATACGCAGTATTTT
TRBD2,15,TRBJ2-1,many,TRBV7-3,CASSSRTSGGNEQFF,TGTGCCAGCAGCTCGAGGACTAGCGGGGGAAATGAGCAGTTCTTC
.,9,TRBJ1-6,many,TRBV27,CASNSPLHF,TGTGCCAGTAATTCACCCCTCCACTTT
TRBD1,16,TRBJ2-3,many,TRBV29-1,CSVDKAMGQTTDTQYF,TGCAGCGTTGATAAAGCGATGGGACAGACCACAGATACGCAGTATTTT